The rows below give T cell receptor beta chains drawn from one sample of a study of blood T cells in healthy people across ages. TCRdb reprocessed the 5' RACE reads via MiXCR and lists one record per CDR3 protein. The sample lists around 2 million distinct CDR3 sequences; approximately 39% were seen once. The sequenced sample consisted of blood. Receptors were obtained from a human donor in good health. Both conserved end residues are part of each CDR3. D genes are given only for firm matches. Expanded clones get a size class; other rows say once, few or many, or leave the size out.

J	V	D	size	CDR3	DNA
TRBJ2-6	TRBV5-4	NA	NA	CASRPRDSTGANVRTF	TGTGCCAGCAGACCTAGGGACTCCACTGGGGCCAACGTCCGGACTTTC
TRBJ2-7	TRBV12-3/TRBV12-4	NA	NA	CASSFGQILYEQYF	TGTGCCAGCAGTTTCGGACAGATCCTCTACGAGCAGTACTTC
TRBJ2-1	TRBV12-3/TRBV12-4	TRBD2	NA	CASSWGLAGEDEQFF	TGTGCCAGCAGTTGGGGACTAGCGGGGGAAGATGAGCAGTTCTTC
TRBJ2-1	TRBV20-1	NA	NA	CSARAPGRFNEQFF	TGCAGTGCTAGAGCCCCGGGCCGATTCAATGAGCAGTTCTTC
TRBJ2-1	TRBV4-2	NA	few	CASSQVDLVDEQFF	TGTGCCAGCAGCCAAGTTGACCTAGTTGATGAGCAGTTCTTC
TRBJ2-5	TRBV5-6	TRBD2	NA	CASSSQTSGGETQYF	TGTGCCAGCAGCTCACAGACTAGCGGGGGAGAGACCCAGTACTTC
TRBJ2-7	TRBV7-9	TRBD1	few	CASSLDRMGQLRLYLGEQYF	TGTGCCAGCAGCTTAGATCGGATGGGACAGTTAAGGCTCTACTTGGGGGAGCAGTACTTC
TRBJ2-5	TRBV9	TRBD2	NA	CASSDPGDYVSNSYQETQYF	TGTGCCAGCAGCGATCCGGGGGACTACGTTTCTAATTCGTACCAAGAGACCCAGTACTTC
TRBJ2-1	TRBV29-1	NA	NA	CSDGDGLNNEQFF	TGCAGCGATGGGGATGGTCTGAACAATGAGCAGTTCTTC
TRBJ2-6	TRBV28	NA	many	CASSTGSISGANVLTF	TGTGCCAGCAGCACCGGCTCTATCTCTGGGGCCAACGTCCTGACTTTC
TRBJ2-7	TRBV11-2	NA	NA	CASSSTVGGFGEQYF	TGTGCCAGCAGCTCAACCGTAGGGGGTTTCGGCGAGCAGTACTTC
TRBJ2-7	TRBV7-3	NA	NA	CASSLGGGEPEPSSYEQYF	TGTGCCAGCAGCTTAGGTGGGGGCGAACCCGAACCCAGCTCCTACGAGCAGTACTTC
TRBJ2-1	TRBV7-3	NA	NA	CASSVSYRGPEQFF	TGTGCCAGCAGCGTGAGCTACCGAGGACCTGAGCAGTTCTTC
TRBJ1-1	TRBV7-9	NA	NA	CASSLLVLNTEAFF	TGTGCCAGCAGCTTATTGGTTTTGAACACTGAAGCTTTCTTT
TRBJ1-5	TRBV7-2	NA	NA	CASSRLGLASNQPQHF	TGTGCCAGCAGCCGCCTGGGACTGGCAAGCAATCAGCCCCAGCATTTT
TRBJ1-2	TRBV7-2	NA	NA	CASTYKAGSLSYTF	TGTGCCAGCACCTACAAGGCGGGGAGCTTGAGCTACACCTTC
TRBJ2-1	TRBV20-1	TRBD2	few	CSASQASGGVYNEQFF	TGCAGTGCTAGTCAGGCTAGCGGGGGGGTCTACAATGAGCAGTTCTTC
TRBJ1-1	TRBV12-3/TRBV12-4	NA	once	CASSLSRLTEAFF	TGTGCCAGCAGTTTATCCCGCTTGACTGAAGCTTTCTTT
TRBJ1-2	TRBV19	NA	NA	CASSIRLGEGYGYTF	TGTGCCAGTAGTATAAGGCTGGGAGAGGGCTATGGCTACACCTTC
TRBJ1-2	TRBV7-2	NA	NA	CASSPRTLGYTF	TGTGCCAGCAGCCCCCGGACCTTAGGCTACACCTTC
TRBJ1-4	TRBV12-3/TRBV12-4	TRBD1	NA	CASSLARQGADKLFF	TGTGCCAGCAGTTTAGCGCGACAGGGGGCGGATAAACTGTTTTTT
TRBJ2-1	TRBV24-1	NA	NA	CATSDWGLNEQFF	TGTGCCACCAGTGATTGGGGACTCAATGAGCAGTTCTTC
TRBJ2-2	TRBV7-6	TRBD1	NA	CASSSLGQANTGELFF	TGTGCCAGCAGCTCCCTGGGACAGGCGAACACCGGGGAGCTGTTTTTT
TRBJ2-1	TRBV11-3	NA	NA	CASSSPQPGYNEQFF	TGTGCCAGCAGCTCCCCTCAACCGGGTTACAATGAGCAGTTCTTC
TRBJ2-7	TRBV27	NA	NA	CASSSRHRRTAHEQYF	TGTGCCAGCAGTTCCCGACACCGCCGAACAGCCCACGAGCAGTACTTC
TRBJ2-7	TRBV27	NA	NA	CASYGGHSGYEQYF	TGTGCCAGCTATGGGGGGCATTCCGGTTACGAGCAGTACTTC
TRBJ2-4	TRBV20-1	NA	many	CSASPRDGKQYF	TGCAGTGCTAGTCCCAGGGATGGTAAGCAGTACTTC
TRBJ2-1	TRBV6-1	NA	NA	CASSSLYVGFMSSNEQFF	TGTGCCAGCAGCTCTCTTTATGTGGGGTTTATGTCGAGCAATGAGCAGTTCTTC
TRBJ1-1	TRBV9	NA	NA	CASNSIMNTEAFF	TGTGCCAGCAACAGTATAATGAACACTGAAGCTTTCTTT
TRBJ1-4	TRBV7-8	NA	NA	CASSLGDLGPNEKLFF	TGTGCCAGCAGCTTAGGGGACCTTGGCCCTAATGAAAAACTGTTTTTT
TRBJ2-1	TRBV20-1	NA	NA	CSARDPHSYSEQFF	TGCAGTGCTAGAGACCCACACTCCTACAGTGAGCAGTTCTTC
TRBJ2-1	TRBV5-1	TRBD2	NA	CASSQTSGGTYNEQFF	TGCGCCAGCAGCCAAACTAGCGGGGGGACCTACAATGAGCAGTTCTTC
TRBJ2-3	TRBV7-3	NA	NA	CASSLGPRGTDTQYF	TGTGCCAGCAGCTTAGGACCGCGGGGCACAGATACGCAGTATTTT
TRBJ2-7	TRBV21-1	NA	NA	CASSLLSGVTYEQYF	TGTGCCAGCAGCCTTCTCTCGGGTGTGACCTACGAGCAGTACTTC
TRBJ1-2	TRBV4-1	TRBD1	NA	CASSPQEGAAGYTF	TGCGCCAGCAGCCCCCAAGAGGGGGCAGCTGGCTACACCTTC
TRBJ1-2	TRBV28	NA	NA	CASNQRVYGYTF	TGTGCCAGCAATCAGAGGGTCTATGGCTACACCTTC
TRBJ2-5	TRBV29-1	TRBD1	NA	CSAFTGAKETQYF	TGCAGCGCGTTCACAGGGGCGAAAGAGACCCAGTACTTC
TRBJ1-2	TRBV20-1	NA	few	CSARSENYGYTF	TGCAGTGCTAGGTCGGAGAACTATGGCTACACCTTC
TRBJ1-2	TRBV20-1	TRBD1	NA	CSARSGGSYGYTF	TGCAGTGCAAGATCAGGGGGGAGCTATGGCTACACCTTC
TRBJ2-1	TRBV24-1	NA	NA	CATTGRGAADEQFF	TGTGCCACAACGGGCCGGGGGGCGGCCGATGAGCAGTTCTTC
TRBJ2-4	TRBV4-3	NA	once	CASSQDLGAELAKNIQYF	TGCGCCAGCAGCCAAGATTTGGGGGCAGAGTTAGCCAAAAACATTCAGTACTTC
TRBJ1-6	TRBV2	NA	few	CASSEWTVSSYNSPLHF	TGTGCCAGCAGTGAATGGACAGTGAGCTCCTATAATTCACCCCTCCACTTT
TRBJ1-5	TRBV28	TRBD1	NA	CASSVGTGYNQPQHF	TGTGCCAGCAGTGTCGGGACAGGGTACAATCAGCCCCAGCATTTT
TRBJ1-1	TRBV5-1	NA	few	CASSVTSTGTEAFF	TGCGCCAGCAGCGTTACCTCAACAGGGACTGAAGCTTTCTTT
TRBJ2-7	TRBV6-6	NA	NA	CASSDMGPAGNEQYF	TGTGCCAGCAGTGACATGGGACCAGCTGGCAATGAGCAGTACTTC
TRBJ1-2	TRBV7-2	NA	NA	CASSLGAYSYTF	TGTGCCAGCAGCTTGGGGGCCTACAGCTACACCTTC
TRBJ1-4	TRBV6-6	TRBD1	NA	CASSASGQWMFF	TGTGCCAGCAGTGCCTCGGGACAGTGGATGTTTTTT
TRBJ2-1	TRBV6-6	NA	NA	CASSYTAGVNEQFF	TGTGCCAGCAGTTACACGGCAGGGGTCAATGAGCAGTTCTTC
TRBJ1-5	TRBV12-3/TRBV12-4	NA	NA	CASTFADQPQHF	TGTGCCAGCACTTTTGCGGATCAGCCCCAGCATTTT
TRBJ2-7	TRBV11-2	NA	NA	CASSWGDISSYEQYF	TGTGCCAGCAGCTGGGGGGATATAAGCTCCTACGAGCAGTACTTC
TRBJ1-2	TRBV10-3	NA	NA	CAVTGADYGYTF	TGTGCCGTCACGGGGGCAGACTATGGCTACACCTTC
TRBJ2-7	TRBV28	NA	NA	CASSFSRLGPIYEQYF	TGTGCCAGCAGTTTTTCTCGGCTTGGACCCATCTACGAGCAGTACTTC
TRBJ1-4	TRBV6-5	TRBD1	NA	CASSSARAGGGSGFF	TGTGCCAGCAGTTCCGCGCGGGCAGGGGGGGGTTCGGGGTTTTTT
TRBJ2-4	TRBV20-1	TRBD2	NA	CSARKAGTRVEDIQYF	TGCAGTGCTAGAAAAGCCGGGACTAGGGTCGAGGACATTCAGTACTTC
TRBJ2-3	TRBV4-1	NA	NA	CASSQAGATQYF	TGCGCCAGCAGCCAAGCGGGGGCTACGCAGTATTTT
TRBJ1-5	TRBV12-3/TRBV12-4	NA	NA	CASSLFTANQPQHF	TGTGCCAGCAGTTTATTTACAGCCAATCAGCCCCAGCATTTT
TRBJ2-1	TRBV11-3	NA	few	CASSFTNLAYNEQFF	TGTGCCAGCAGCTTTACCAACCTCGCCTACAATGAGCAGTTCTTC